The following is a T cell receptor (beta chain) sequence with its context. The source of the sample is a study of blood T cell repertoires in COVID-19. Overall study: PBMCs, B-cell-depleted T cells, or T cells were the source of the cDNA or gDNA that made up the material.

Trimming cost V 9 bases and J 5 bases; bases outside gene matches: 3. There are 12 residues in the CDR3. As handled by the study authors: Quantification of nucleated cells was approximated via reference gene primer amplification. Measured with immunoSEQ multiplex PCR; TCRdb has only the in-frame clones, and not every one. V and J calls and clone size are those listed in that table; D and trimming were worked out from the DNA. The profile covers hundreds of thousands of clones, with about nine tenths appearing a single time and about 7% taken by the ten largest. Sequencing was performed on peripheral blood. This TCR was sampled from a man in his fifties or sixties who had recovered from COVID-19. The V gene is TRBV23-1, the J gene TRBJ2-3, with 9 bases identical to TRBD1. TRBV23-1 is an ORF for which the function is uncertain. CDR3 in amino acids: CARGQGIDTQYF. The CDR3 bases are TGCGCCAGGGGACAGGGAATAGATACGCAGTATTTT.